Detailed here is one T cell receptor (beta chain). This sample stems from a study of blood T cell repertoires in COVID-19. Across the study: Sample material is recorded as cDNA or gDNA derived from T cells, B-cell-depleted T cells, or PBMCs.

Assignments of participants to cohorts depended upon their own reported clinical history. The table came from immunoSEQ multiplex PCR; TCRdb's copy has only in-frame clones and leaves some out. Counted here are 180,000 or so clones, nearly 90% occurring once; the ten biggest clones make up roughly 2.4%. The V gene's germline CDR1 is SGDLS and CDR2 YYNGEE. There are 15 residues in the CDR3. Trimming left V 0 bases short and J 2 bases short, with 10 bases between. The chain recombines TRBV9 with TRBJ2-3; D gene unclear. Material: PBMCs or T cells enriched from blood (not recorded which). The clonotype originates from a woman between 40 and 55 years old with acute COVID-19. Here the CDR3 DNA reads TGTGCCAGCAGCGTAGTTGGCTCGTCCACAGATACGCAGTATTTT. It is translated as CASSVVGSSTDTQYF.